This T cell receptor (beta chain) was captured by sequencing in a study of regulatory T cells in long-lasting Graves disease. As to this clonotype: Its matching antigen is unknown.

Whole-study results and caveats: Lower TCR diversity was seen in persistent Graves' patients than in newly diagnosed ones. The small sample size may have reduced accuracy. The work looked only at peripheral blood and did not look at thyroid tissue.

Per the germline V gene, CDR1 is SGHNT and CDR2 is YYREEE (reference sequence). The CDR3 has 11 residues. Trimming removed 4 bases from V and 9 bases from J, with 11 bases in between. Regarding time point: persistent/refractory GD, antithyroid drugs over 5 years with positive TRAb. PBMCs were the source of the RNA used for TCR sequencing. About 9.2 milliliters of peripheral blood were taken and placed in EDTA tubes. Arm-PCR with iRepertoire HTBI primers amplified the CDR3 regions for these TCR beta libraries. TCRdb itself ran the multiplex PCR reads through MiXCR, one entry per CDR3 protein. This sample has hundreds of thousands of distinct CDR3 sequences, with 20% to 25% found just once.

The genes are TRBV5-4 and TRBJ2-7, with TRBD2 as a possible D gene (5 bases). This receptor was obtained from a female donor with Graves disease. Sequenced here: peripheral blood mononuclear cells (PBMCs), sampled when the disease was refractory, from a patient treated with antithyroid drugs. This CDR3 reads CASSADSGQYF. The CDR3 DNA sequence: TGTGCCAGCAGCGCGGACTCAGGGCAGTACTTC.